This T cell receptor (beta chain) was captured by sequencing in a study of T cell repertoires in cytomegalovirus infection. Study at large: CMV epitopes, recently identified HLA-C-restricted and well-studied HLA-B-restricted, were used. Evidence of both CMV infection and a matching HLA type came from public TCR beta signatures. Findings and limits, study-wide: Dominant in the ex vivo response were TCR beta clonotypes restricted by HLA-C and specific for CMV.

This clonotype appeared a few times. Its target is unknown. MiXCR was run by TCRdb on the reads, yielding one entry per CDR3 protein. Of around 750,000 distinct CDR3 sequences in the sample, less than 35% were seen once. The source is a human donor in good health (CMV status not recorded). Some clones in this sample may be carry-over from other donors' samples. The specimen comprised cultured CD8+ T cells from PBMCs, sampled from culture after CMV antigen stimulation.

CDR3 protein: CAISERGLGDTQYF. The DNA of the CDR3 is TGTGCCATCAGTGAGAGGGGGTTGGGAGATACGCAGTATTTT. The V gene is TRBV10-3, the J gene TRBJ2-3; a weak D match, TRBD1 (6 bases). Trimming left V 2 bases short and J 5 bases short, with 11 bases between. CDR3 length equals 14 residues. Germline lookup yields CDR1 ENHRY and CDR2 SYGVKD.